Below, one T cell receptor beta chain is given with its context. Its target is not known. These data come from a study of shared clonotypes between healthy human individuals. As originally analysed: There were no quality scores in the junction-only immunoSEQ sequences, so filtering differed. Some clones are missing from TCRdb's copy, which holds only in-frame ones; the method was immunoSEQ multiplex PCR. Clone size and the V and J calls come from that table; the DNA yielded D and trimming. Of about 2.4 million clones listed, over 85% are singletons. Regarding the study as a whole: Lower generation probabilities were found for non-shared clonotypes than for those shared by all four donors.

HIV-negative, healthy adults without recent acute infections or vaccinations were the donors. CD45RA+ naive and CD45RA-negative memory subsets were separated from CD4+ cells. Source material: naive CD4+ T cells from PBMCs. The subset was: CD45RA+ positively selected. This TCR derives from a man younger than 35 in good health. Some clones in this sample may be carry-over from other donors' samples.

CDR3 in DNA: TGTGCCAGCAGTGAAGCGCAAGGAAATGAAAAACTGTTTTTT. It encodes CASSEAQGNEKLFF. The chain couples TRBV2 to TRBJ1-4; no definite D call. The V gene lost 0 bases and the J gene lost 5 bases, with 7 bases spanning the gap. Per germline, CDR1 SNHLY and CDR2 FYNNEI. The CDR3 loop spans 14 amino acids.